The source of this T cell receptor (beta chain) is a study of shared clonotypes between healthy human individuals (dated by TCRdb to the early 2020s). About the investigation overall: A few men and a couple of women, aged 18 to 49 years, made up the cohort. To increase sequencing depth and limit assay-specific biases, different laboratories used diverse techniques to prepare libraries and sequence TCR repertoires. Each donor's leukapheresis produced roughly between roughly 0.85 and 9.5 billion PBMCs. The study deeply sequenced blood TCR repertoires of five healthy adults to estimate repertoire size and the extent of clonotype sharing between individuals. For each donor, three plates each were used for CD4 naive and CD4 memory, two plates were used for CD8 naive, and one plate was used for CD8 memory. General findings and caveats noted by the study authors: Sharing across a few donors was observed for approximately 5% of naive CD4, 3.5% of naive CD8, 2% to 2.5% of memory CD4, and about 0.4% of memory CD8 clonotypes. Estimated clonotype richness was generally larger for naive than for memory subsets. Rarefaction of sorted-subset datasets indicated incomplete sequencing despite the large sequencing depth. Sampling was restricted to blood, and TCR repertoires in tissues likely differ from the TCR repertoires found in blood. Pairwise subsampling indicated that sequencing depth was expected to affect the degree of clonotype sharing among donors. Because the study included only a small number of donors, the genetic and exposure-history diversity represented was limited. Clonotypes shared by all four sorted-subset donors showed higher generation probabilities than non-shared clonotypes.

CD8 naive samples consisted of CD45RO-negative cells that were positively selected for CCR7, yielding a CD45RA+CCR7+ population without TemRA cells. Healthy HIV-negative adults with no recently reported acute infections or vaccinations were included as donors. Every donor was a Caucasian adult residing in Nashville, Tennessee, USA. Blood was obtained by leukapheresis, after which PBMCs were separated by Ficoll-Histopaque density gradient centrifugation and cryopreserved in liquid nitrogen vapor phase. Analytical flow cytometry was used to check the purity and quantity of each magnetically sorted T cell population. Genomic DNA was isolated from every sorted fraction and measured by UV absorbance on a Nanodrop 2000c. From the cysteine up to the phenylalanine, the CDR3 has a length of 18 residues. The only DNA kept is the CDR3, 54 bases in frame from the first base. A distance of 21 bases separates the germline ends of V and J, which lose 0 bases and 4 bases respectively. CDR1 and CDR2 were assigned from the germline V gene as ENHRY and SYGVKD.

Using the deep immunoSEQ assay, multiplex PCR amplified TCR CDR3 regions from genomic DNA. Extracted genomic DNA from each cell subset was distributed evenly across all wells of several immunoSEQ 96-well plates, and each plate was treated as a replicate. Each replicate PCR for sorted subsets received around 200 ng genomic DNA, equal to tens of thousands of T cell genomes. The purified libraries were quantified using a Qubit 3.0 fluorometer, sized with a Bioanalyzer 2100, and then quantified again using the KAPA Library Quantification kit. Every immunoSEQ 96-well plate was sequenced on a separate single-read 150-cycle Illumina NextSeq 550 flow cell. The study's own analysis went as follows. The immunoSEQ output contained only junctional sequences without quality scores, so filtering could not match that applied to full-length reads. To assign V/J genes and CDR3, sequences were annotated using PyIR, a Python wrapper for IgBLAST v1.9, with IMGT germline references. Reads were filtered out if the reads had weak V/J assignments (E-value above 1e-6), no CDR3, stop codons, out-of-frame junctions, or ambiguous translated residues. V3J clonotypes were defined as sequences sharing the same inferred V gene, J gene, and CDR3 amino acid sequence. To compute the percentage overlap between repertoires, the number of shared unique clonotypes was divided by the size of the smaller repertoire. Three approaches were used to assess repertoire richness: RTK rarefaction, the Chao1 estimator, and Recon v2.1 estimates of unobserved clonotypes. Generation probabilities for all TCRbeta clonotypes obtained by the gDNA method from a few donors were computed using OLGA. TCRdb carries this immuneACCESS record with in-frame sequences only. Its versions omit some clonotypes, under half of them owing to an unresolved V gene in the studies checked, with the rest unexplained. That table supplies the V and J calls and clone size; D and trimming were determined from the DNA. This sample comprises millions of clones, 85% to 95% of them detected only once. The top ten hold 1.1% of the sample.

Notes on this clone: Its antigen target is currently unknown. One base away there is no much larger clone; base qualities are not given.

What was sequenced was naive CD8+ T cells sorted from blood. The cell subset or site label on this specimen signifies: CD45RA+CCR7+. The chain couples TRBV10-3 to TRBJ2-5; the D element might be TRBD1 or TRBD2, as each aligns at 5 bases. The source of this sequence is a man in his late teens or twenties in good health. Here is the DNA: TGTGCCATCAGTGAGTCCGGGAAGGATGCCGTTGGGGCAGAGACCCAGTACTTC. Its translation reads: CAISESGKDAVGAETQYF.